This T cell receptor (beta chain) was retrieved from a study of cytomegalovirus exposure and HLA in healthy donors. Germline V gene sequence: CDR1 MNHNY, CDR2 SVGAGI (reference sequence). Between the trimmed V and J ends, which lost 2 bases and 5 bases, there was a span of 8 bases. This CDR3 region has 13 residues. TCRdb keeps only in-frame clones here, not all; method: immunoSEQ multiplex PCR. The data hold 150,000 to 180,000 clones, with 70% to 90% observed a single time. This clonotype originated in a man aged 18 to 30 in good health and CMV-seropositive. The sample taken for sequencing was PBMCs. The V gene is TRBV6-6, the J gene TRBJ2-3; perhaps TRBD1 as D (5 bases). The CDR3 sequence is CASSYLQGDTQYF. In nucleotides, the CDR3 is TGTGCCAGCAGTTACCTCCAGGGAGATACGCAGTATTTT.